This T cell receptor (beta chain) was identified in a study of blood T cell repertoires in COVID-19. Study information: Samples came from the United States, Italy and Spain, spanning acute and convalescent COVID-19. T cells, B-cell-depleted T cells, or PBMCs supplied cDNA or gDNA.

The study drew participants aged about 18 to 89 years from roughly 25 US areas. With 3 bases clipped from V and 1 base from J, the junction kept 3 bases outside the gene matches. Germline V gives CDR1 PRHDT, CDR2 FYEKMQ (reference sequence). The CDR3 sequence is 14 residues long. Method: immunoSEQ multiplex PCR; TCRdb's copy keeps in-frame clones and lacks some. Of some 160,000 clones listed, approximately 88% were seen once; the top ten hold less than 8%. The sample was PBMCs or T cells enriched from blood (not recorded which). The receptor was derived from a woman in her forties or fifties who had recovered from COVID-19. This sequence joins TRBV13 and TRBJ2-7, with TRBD1 matching 7 bases. CDR3 nucleotide sequence: TGTGCCAGCAGCTTCGGGACAGTTTCCTACGAGCAGTACTTC. Its protein is CASSFGTVSYEQYF. Combining the CDR3 with reference TRBV13 and TRBJ2-7 gives the whole variable domain AAGVIQSPRHLIKEKRETATLKCYPIPRHDTVYWYQQGPGQDPQFLISFYEKMQSDKGSIPDRFSAQQFSDYHSELNMSSLELGDSALYFCASSFGTVSYEQYFGPGTRLTVT.